The rows below give T cell receptor beta chains drawn from one sample of a study of blood T cell repertoires in COVID-19. Only in-frame clones appear in the TCRdb table, and some are missing; sequencing was by immunoSEQ multiplex PCR. The sample has over 110,000 clones; approximately 85% are singletons. Material: peripheral blood. These receptors all come from a man between 65 and 85 years old with acute or convalescent COVID-19. The CDR3 runs from the conserved cysteine through the conserved F or W. D genes are given only for firm matches. The listing skips clone size in some rows; elsewhere it reads once, few, many or a size class.

>TRBV19|TRBD1|TRBJ1-6|-
TGTGCCAGTAGTCCCGACAGGGGGAATTCACCCCTCCACTTT
CASSPDRGNSPLHF
>TRBV11-2|TRBD1|TRBJ1-6|-
TGTGCCAGCAGCCCTAGCACCGGGACAGCGAGCTCACCCCTCCACTTT
CASSPSTGTASSPLHF
>TRBV4-1|-|TRBJ1-3|-
TGCGCCAGCAGCTTCGGGGGAACTGGAAACACCATATATTTT
CASSFGGTGNTIYF
>TRBV3-1/TRBV3-2|-|TRBJ1-2|-
TGTGCCAGCAGCCAGAACAGGGGCTACACCTTC
CASSQNRGYTF
>TRBV27|-|TRBJ1-2|-
TGTGCCAGCAGTTTGTCGGGATCTAACTATGGCTACACCTTC
CASSLSGSNYGYTF
>TRBV19|-|TRBJ2-7|-
TGTGCCAGTAGTACGGCCTACGAGCAGTACTTC
CASSTAYEQYF
>TRBV28|-|TRBJ1-4|-
TGTGCCAGCAGTAAGACAGGAACTAATGAAAAACTGTTTTTT
CASSKTGTNEKLFF
>TRBV9|-|TRBJ1-4|-
TGTGCCAGCAGCGTAGACCAGGGGAACAATAATGAAAAACTGTTTTTT
CASSVDQGNNNEKLFF
>TRBV7-8|TRBD1|TRBJ1-2|few
TGTGCCAGCAGCTTAGAACTCTTTACAGGGGGAGGCGATGGCTACACCTTC
CASSLELFTGGGDGYTF
>TRBV19|-|TRBJ1-4|-
TGTGCCAGTAGCGCACAGGGCGGTAATGAAAAACTGTTTTTT
CASSAQGGNEKLFF
>TRBV2|-|TRBJ1-3|-
TGTGCCAGCAGTGAACTAACAGGGAGCTCTGGAAACACCATATATTTT
CASSELTGSSGNTIYF
>TRBV11-2|TRBD2|TRBJ2-3|-
TGTGCCAGCAGGACTAGCGGGGGGGGGACAGATACGCAGTATTTT
CASRTSGGGTDTQYF
>TRBV19|TRBD1|TRBJ1-5|-
TGTGCCAGTAGTATCCATACCGGGACAGGGAATCAGCCCCAGCATTTT
CASSIHTGTGNQPQHF
>TRBV6-5|TRBD1|TRBJ2-1|once
TGTGCCAGCAGAACCCAGGGGGACGGTCGGCAGTTCTTC
CASRTQGDGRQFF
>TRBV3-1/TRBV3-2|TRBD1|TRBJ1-3|-
TGTGCCAGCAGCCAAGACCGGGATCCAGGGGGCCAAGACACCATATATTTT
CASSQDRDPGGQDTIYF
>TRBV2|-|TRBJ1-6|-
TGTGCCAGCAGTAGAGCCAGGCCCGTTAATAATTCACCCCTCCACTTT
CASSRARPVNNSPLHF
>TRBV28|-|TRBJ1-2|-
TGTGCCAGCAGCCCCGGACAGCGAACGGCTAACTATGGCTACACCTTC
CASSPGQRTANYGYTF
>TRBV18|TRBD1|TRBJ2-7|-
TGTGCCAGCTCACTACGGGACAGGACCTACGAGCAGTACTTC
CASSLRDRTYEQYF
>TRBV5-6|-|TRBJ2-1|-
TGTGCCAGCAGCTTTGCTAGTCTCGCAAGCTCCTACAATGAGCAGTTCTTC
CASSFASLASSYNEQFF
>TRBV7-4|-|TRBJ2-2|-
TGTGCCAGCAGCTTAGGACCAGGGGAGCGATCCGGGGAGCTGTTTTTT
CASSLGPGERSGELFF
>TRBV6-5|TRBD1|TRBJ2-1|-
TGTGCCAGCAGTCCCCGTCGACAGGGGGACAATGAGCAGTTCTTC
CASSPRRQGDNEQFF
>TRBV11-2|-|TRBJ1-2|-
TGTGCCAGCAGCTCCCCGCCAGGGGACTATGGCTACACCTTC
CASSSPPGDYGYTF
>TRBV5-6|-|TRBJ2-2|-
TGTGCCAGCAGCTTGGCCGTCGGACGAGGAGGCACCGGGGAGCTGTTTTTT
CASSLAVGRGGTGELFF
>TRBV20-1|TRBD2|TRBJ2-1|-
TGCAGTGCTAGTCCCGGACTAGCTGGCCATGAGCAGTTCTTC
CSASPGLAGHEQFF
>TRBV3-1/TRBV3-2|-|TRBJ2-1|once
TGTGCCAGCAGCCAAGGGGGGGACAATGAGCAGTTCTTC
CASSQGGDNEQFF
>TRBV5-1|TRBD1|TRBJ1-6|-
TGCGCCAGCAGTCCGGACAGGGGGCGGAATTCACCCCTCCACTTT
CASSPDRGRNSPLHF
>TRBV5-1|TRBD1|TRBJ1-4|-
TGCGCCAGCAGCTTGGTGGGACAGCAAAATGAAAAACTGTTTTTT
CASSLVGQQNEKLFF
>TRBV7-8|TRBD1|TRBJ1-2|once
TGTGCCAGCAGCCCCAGGACAGGGGCCTACGGCTACACCTTC
CASSPRTGAYGYTF
>TRBV6-5|-|TRBJ1-4|-
TGTGCCAGCAGTTTACCCGGGAATAATGAAAAACTGTTTTTT
CASSLPGNNEKLFF
>TRBV2|TRBD1|TRBJ1-2|-
TGTGCCAGCAGTTCCCAGGGGGACTATGGCTACACCTTC
CASSSQGDYGYTF
>TRBV7-2|TRBD1|TRBJ1-2|-
TGTGCCAGCAGCCCTAGACAGGGTAACTATGGCTACACCTTC
CASSPRQGNYGYTF
>TRBV5-1|-|TRBJ1-1|-
TGCGCCAGCAGCTTGGGACAGGCCACTGAAGCTTTCTTT
CASSLGQATEAFF
>TRBV28|TRBD1|TRBJ1-1|-
TGTGCCAGCAGAATCAACAGGGGTTGGAACACTGAAGCTTTCTTT
CASRINRGWNTEAFF
>TRBV5-6|TRBD2|TRBJ2-7|-
TGTGCCAGCAGCTTTACTAGCGGGGGACTTATGAGTTTCGAGCAGTACTTC
CASSFTSGGLMSFEQYF
>TRBV11-2|-|TRBJ1-2|once
TGTGCCAGCAGCTTAGACAGGGCTGGCTATGGCTACACCTTC
CASSLDRAGYGYTF
>TRBV15|-|TRBJ2-5|-
TGTGCCACCAGCAATCAGAACCAAGAGACCCAGTACTTC
CATSNQNQETQYF
>TRBV28|TRBD1|TRBJ1-5|-
TGTGCCAGCAGTTTCGATGGGACAGGGGTTCAGCCCCAGCATTTT
CASSFDGTGVQPQHF
>TRBV6-5|TRBD1|TRBJ1-5|once
TGTGCCAGCAGCCGACAGGGGCCCGATCAGCCCCAGCATTTT
CASSRQGPDQPQHF
>TRBV28|-|TRBJ1-4|-
TGTGCCAGCCGTCAGCCAGGGGCTAATGAAAAACTGTTTTTT
CASRQPGANEKLFF
>TRBV19|-|TRBJ1-1|once
TGTGCCAGTAGTATAGATATGAACACTGAAGCTTTCTTT
CASSIDMNTEAFF